What follows are 15 T cell receptor beta chains derived from one specimen sequenced in a study of spatial heterogeneity in lung cancer. TCRdb re-called the 5' RACE reads with MiXCR, one entry per CDR3 protein. The table has about 50,000 distinct CDR3 sequences, about 7.4% seen once. Time point here: sample taken at primary tumor resection. Whole RNA, which was extracted from tumor, nontumor lung tissue or frozen PBMC, was sequenced without any cell sorting. The sample consisted of PBMCs, taken at surgery. The receptor source for this set is a female donor with early-stage non-small cell lung cancer.

This sequence joins TRBV11-3 and TRBJ2-1; perhaps TRBD1 as D (5 bases). V was clipped by 1 base and J by 3 bases, with 7 bases between them. The length of the CDR3 is 14 residues. In germline, CDR1 is SGHNT, CDR2 YENEEA. The CDR3 is CASSLADSYNEQFF. The CDR3 DNA is TGTGCCAGCAGCTTAGCTGACAGCTACAATGAGCAGTTCTTC.

The chain has TRBV5-4 and TRBJ1-2; no clear D. This CDR3 region has 14 residues. Trimming removed 6 bases at V and 3 bases at J, with 15 bases between. Germline CDR1 and CDR2: SGHNT and YYREEE (reference sequence). In DNA, the CDR3 is TGTGCCAGCACCGTTGCAGGTCCCCACTATGGCTACACCTTC. Encoded protein: CASTVAGPHYGYTF.

This clonotype was counted ten times or more. This sequence joins TRBV5-6 and TRBJ2-1, with TRBD2 as a possible D gene (5 bases). Germline loops: CDR1 SGHDT, CDR2 YYEEEE. This CDR3 spans 13 amino acids. V was trimmed by 0 bases and J by 6 bases, leaving 7 bases between them. CDR3 region: CASSLDGGNEQFF. In DNA form, the CDR3 reads TGTGCCAGCAGCTTGGACGGAGGCAATGAGCAGTTCTTC. Full variable domain (rest looked up from reference TRBV5-6 and TRBJ2-1): DAGVTQSPTHLIKTRGQQVTLRCSPKSGHDTVSWYQQALGQGPQFIFQYYEEEERQRGNFPDRFSGHQFPNYSSELNVNALLLGDSALYLCASSLDGGNEQFFGPGTRLTVL.

This rearrangement joins TRBV12-3 or TRBV12-4 to TRBJ1-5; possibly TRBD1 for D (5 bases). The CDR3 sequence is 16 residues long. V was pared by 6 bases and J by 2 bases, with 17 bases between. The CDR3 loop reads CASSRRGERGNQPQHF. CDR3 nucleotide sequence: TGTGCCAGCAGCCGTAGGGGTGAGAGGGGCAATCAGCCCCAGCATTTT.

This clonotype showed up many times. The J gene is TRBJ2-2, the V gene TRBV4-3; the D gene could be TRBD1 or TRBD2 (6 bases each). Per the germline V gene, CDR1 is LGHNA and CDR2 is YSLEER. The length of the CDR3 is 16 residues. The V end lost 0 bases, the J end lost 5 bases, and 13 bases lay between the germline ends. The DNA for the CDR3 is TGCGCCAGCAGCCAAGACGGAGGGGGGCTTACCGGGGAGCTGTTTTTT. It codes for CASSQDGGGLTGELFF.

There are many counts of this clonotype. The chain links TRBV18 to TRBJ1-6; tentatively, D is TRBD1 (6 bases). V lost 3 bases and J lost 5, with 8 bases in between. The CDR3 loop spans 14 amino acids. Germline CDR1 is KGHSH and CDR2 is LQKENI. The CDR3 nucleotides read TGTGCCAGCTCACCTCGGGACAATAATTCACCCCTCCACTTT. The encoded protein is CASSPRDNNSPLHF.

Here the CDR3 DNA reads TGTGCCACCAGCAGGCGGCGGCCCGAGAGCTCCTACAATGAGCAGTTCTTC. It codes for CATSRRRPESSYNEQFF. This chain uses TRBV15 with TRBJ2-1; unclear D gene. The V end lost 3 bases, the J end lost 0 bases, and 15 bases lay between the germline ends. The CDR3 covers 17 residues. Germline V gives CDR1 LNHNV, CDR2 YYDKDF (reference sequence).

The rearrangement joins TRBV10-3 to TRBJ2-2; D unresolved. V lost 4 bases, J lost 0 bases, and 9 bases lay in between. Germline V gene data show CDR1 as ENHRY and CDR2 as SYGVKD. The CDR3 is made up of 15 amino acids. The DNA of the CDR3 is TGTGCCATCAGTGTCTCAAGAACGAACACCGGGGAGCTGTTTTTT. Translation gives CAISVSRTNTGELFF.

The V call is TRBV7-9, the J call TRBJ2-7; D is perhaps TRBD1 (8 bases). CDR1 and CDR2 (germline): SEHNR, FQNEAQ (reference sequence). Trimming took off 6 bases at V and 4 bases at J, with 19 bases between the two ends. This CDR3 region has 15 residues. The CDR3 region is CASSWRVQGGYEQYF. CDR3 nucleotides: TGTGCCAGCAGTTGGAGAGTACAGGGGGGGTACGAGCAGTACTTC. Full variable domain (missing parts from reference TRBV7-9 and TRBJ2-7): DTGVSQNPRHKITKRGQNVTFRCDPISEHNRLYWYRQTLGQGPEFLTYFQNEAQLEKSRLLSDRFSAERPKGSFSTLEIQRTEQGDSAMYLCASSWRVQGGYEQYFGPGTRLTVT.

This clonotype is a singleton in its sample. Written as DNA, the CDR3 is TGTGCCAGCAGCGATACCCTCGGCAGAACAGATACGCAGTATTTT. It specifies CASSDTLGRTDTQYF. The chain couples TRBV7-2 to TRBJ2-3; unclear D gene. Germline V CDR1 and CDR2: SGHTA, FQGNSA. V shed 5 bases and J shed 3 bases, with 15 bases lying between them. CDR3 size: 15 residues.

This chain uses TRBV23-1 with TRBJ2-4; D perhaps matches TRBD1 (6 bases). TRBV23-1 is given ORF status, its function remaining uncertain. Trimming removed 2 bases at V and 11 bases at J, with 34 bases between. The CDR3 is 20 amino acids. CDR3 in amino acids: CASSQTFDRPFGCSSRVQYF. The CDR3 DNA sequence: TGCGCCAGCAGTCAAACCTTCGACAGGCCTTTCGGTTGCAGTTCTCGCGTTCAGTACTTC.

This clonotype was seen at least ten times. This chain connects TRBV20-1 to TRBJ2-3; 8 nucleotides agree with TRBD1. CDR3 length: 17 amino acids. V trimming: 4 bases; J trimming: 6 bases; junction bases outside the gene matches: 18. CDR1 and CDR2 (germline): DFQATT, SNEGSKA (reference sequence). CDR3 sequence (DNA): TGCAGTGCTAACAATCTTATGGCCCAGGGGGCGAAGGATACGCAGTATTTT. It yields the protein CSANNLMAQGAKDTQYF.

The gene calls are TRBV19 and TRBJ1-5; 7 bases map to TRBD1. Trimming cost V 0 bases and J 0 bases; bases outside gene matches: 8. The CDR3 is made up of 18 amino acids. Germline loops: CDR1 LNHDA, CDR2 SQIVND (reference sequence). In DNA form, the CDR3 reads TGTGCCAGTAGTATAGAGCCCGGGACAGTCCATAGCAATCAGCCCCAGCATTTT. Translated, it gives CASSIEPGTVHSNQPQHF.

Only a few counts were recorded for this clonotype. J is TRBJ2-4 and V is TRBV3-1; possible D gene TRBD2, 6 bases. CDR3 length: 15 residues. V lost 2 bases to trimming and J lost 7 bases, with 15 bases between them. CDR1 is LGHDT and CDR2 is YNNKEL in the germline V gene (reference sequence). CDR3 region: CASSQTLRGWNIQYF. Written as DNA, the CDR3 is TGTGCCAGCAGCCAAACATTGCGGGGATGGAACATTCAGTACTTC.

The chain combines TRBV11-2 with TRBJ2-2, with D possibly TRBD1 on 5 matching bases. The germline gives CDR1 SGHAT, CDR2 FQNNGV. The CDR3 extends over 13 amino acids. Trimming stripped 5 bases from V and 6 bases from J, with 10 bases between. In DNA form, the CDR3 reads TGTGCCAGCAGCCCCAGGGCGGCCGGGGAGCTGTTTTTT. It yields the protein CASSPRAAGELFF.